This T cell receptor beta chain stems from a study of somatic mutations in cytotoxic T cells in rheumatoid arthritis. The overall study: Immediately following diagnosis and ahead of any treatment, patient blood (around 30 ml EDTA) was drawn. Flow cytometry sorted some V beta antibody-stained T-cell populations to nearly 100% purity, V beta1+ cells among them being sequenced for TCRB.

In the case of this clone: What it binds is unknown.

Study findings and constraints: With age, CD8+ clonality increased in rheumatoid arthritis patients, whereas no such increase appeared in healthy controls.

Some clones are missing from TCRdb's copy, which holds only in-frame ones; the method was immunoSEQ multiplex PCR. This sample has roughly 11,000 clones, with around 79% found just once. The sequence was collected from an adult with rheumatoid arthritis. The sequenced sample was CD8+ T cells sorted from blood.

CDR3: CASSSGPGLESEQYF. CDR3 in DNA: TGTGCCAGCAGCTCAGGACCGGGACTGGAGAGCGAGCAGTACTTC. The rearrangement uses TRBV7-9 and TRBJ2-7, with a weak D call TRBD2 (6 bases). This CDR3 is 15 amino acids long. Germline-derived CDR1 and CDR2 are SEHNR and FQNEAQ (reference sequence). With 4 bases removed from V and 6 bases from J, the gap between germline ends came to 19 bases.